One sample yielded the 26 T cell receptor beta chains listed below, sequenced in a study of T cell responses to AZD1222 COVID-19 vaccine (dated by TCRdb to the early 2020s). The library relied on the immunoSEQ multiplex PCR assay. What TCRdb holds here is the immuneACCESS table cut down to in-frame rearrangements. Part of the clones is not present; checked against another copy, under half of the missing clones reflect an unresolved V gene, and the others are unexplained. A total of about 160,000 clones appear in this sample, over 75% of them only once. The leading ten clones occupy around 4.5% of the sample. The time point label here, explained by the study, means: about 28 days (+/-7) after the second vaccine dose. The starting material was peripheral blood, obtained 28 days after the second AZD1222 dose. The receptors come from an adult who received the AZD1222 COVID-19 vaccine.

The chain uses TRBV19 and TRBJ2-1; 11 nucleotides line up with TRBD2. The CDR3 is made up of 14 amino acids. The V gene end was trimmed by 5 bases and the J gene end by 7 bases; junction bases not matched to a gene: 4. Per the germline V gene, CDR1 is LNHDA and CDR2 is SQIVND (reference sequence). CDR3 in DNA: TGTGCCAGTAGTCTTAGCGGGGGGGCGAATGAGCAGTTCTTC. Its protein product is CASSLSGGANEQFF.

The chain combines TRBV6-1 with TRBJ1-1; 9 nucleotides line up with TRBD1. The ends lost 11 bases at V and 10 bases at J; junction bases unmatched: 11. Germline CDR1 is MNHNS and CDR2 is SASEGT. CDR3 size: 12 residues. The CDR3 DNA follows: TGTGCCTCTTGGCGACAGGGGGTGGGAGCTTTCTTT. It specifies CASWRQGVGAFF.

The rearrangement links TRBV7-2 to TRBJ1-1; D remains unclear. V lost 4 bases to trimming and J lost 4 bases, with 19 bases between them. Germline CDR1 reads SGHTA; CDR2 reads FQGNSA. This CDR3 region has 16 residues. DNA of the CDR3: TGTGCCAGCAGCTCCGACTCAACAAGGGTGGGCACTGAAGCTTTCTTT. Encoded protein: CASSSDSTRVGTEAFF. Together with reference TRBV7-2 and TRBJ1-1, the CDR3 gives the full variable domain: GAGVSQSPSNKVTEKGKDVELRCDPISGHTALYWYRQSLGQGLEFLIYFQGNSAPDKSGLPSDRFSAERTGGSVSTLTIQRTQQEDSAVYLCASSSDSTRVGTEAFFGQGTRLTVV.

This chain links TRBV5-1 with TRBJ2-7; possibly TRBD2 for D (6 bases). CDR1 and CDR2 from the germline V gene are SGHRS and YFSETQ. Trimming removed 3 bases from V and 2 bases from J, with 18 bases in between. The CDR3 is 16 residues long. CDR3 nucleotides: TGCGCCAGCAGCTCCCTCCCGGGACCGGGAGCCTACGAGCAGTACTTC. This sequence encodes CASSSLPGPGAYEQYF.

The rearrangement joins TRBV5-6 to TRBJ1-2; D is unclear. Trimming took off 7 bases at V and 14 bases at J, with 24 bases between the two ends. CDR3 length equals 13 residues. The germline V gene has CDR1 SGHDT and CDR2 YYEEEE. In nucleotides, the CDR3 is TGTGCCAGCTCGACCGGGCGGTACGGACTAGGAACCTTC. Translation: CASSTGRYGLGTF.

This clone came up once. This chain connects TRBV5-1 to TRBJ1-5; no clear D gene. The CDR3 extends over 14 amino acids. The germline V gene has CDR1 SGHRS and CDR2 YFSETQ. V was trimmed by 0 bases and J by 4 bases, leaving 8 bases between them. CDR3 in amino acids: CASSLGTLNQPQHF. The CDR3 DNA sequence: TGCGCCAGCAGCTTGGGGACCTTAAATCAGCCCCAGCATTTT.

This rearrangement joins TRBV18 to TRBJ1-1; no definite D call. Trimming stripped 0 bases from V and 3 bases from J, with 5 bases between. The CDR3 contains 13 residues. CDR1 KGHSH and CDR2 LQKENI come from the germline V gene. The CDR3 DNA is TGTGCCAGCTCACCACCGGCTTACACTGAAGCTTTCTTT. Residues: CASSPPAYTEAFF.

This CDR3 is CAWGQGITGELFF. DNA for the CDR3: TGTGCCTGGGGCCAGGGGATCACCGGGGAGCTGTTTTTT. The chain employs TRBV30 and TRBJ2-2, with D possibly matching TRBD1 (6 bases). Germline V gene lookup returns CDR1 GTSNPN and CDR2 SVGIG (reference sequence). The CDR3 is 13 residues long. V was trimmed by 5 bases and J by 4 bases, leaving 11 bases between them.

V usage is TRBV27 and J usage is TRBJ2-1, with TRBD2 identical over 11 bases. The CDR3 totals 15 residues. Trimming took 8 bases from V and 6 from J; bases not matched to a gene: 9. Germline V gene sequence: CDR1 MNHEY, CDR2 SMNVEV (reference sequence). This chain's CDR3 is CASGLAGGPFNEQFF. CDR3 bases: TGTGCCAGCGGGCTAGCGGGGGGACCGTTCAATGAGCAGTTCTTC.

V gene TRBV5-4 combines with J gene TRBJ2-2; a possible D gene is TRBD2 (5 bases). V shed 0 bases and J shed 0 bases, with 9 bases lying between them. The CDR3 contains 16 residues. Germline CDR1 SGHNT, CDR2 YYREEE (reference sequence). CDR3 in amino acids: CASSLGMGANTGELFF. The CDR3 region has the DNA TGTGCCAGCAGCTTGGGTATGGGAGCGAACACCGGGGAGCTGTTTTTT.

The V and J genes are TRBV6-5 and TRBJ2-1, with 9 bases that match TRBD2. From germline, CDR1 is MNHEY and CDR2 SVGAGI. The CDR3 is made up of 15 amino acids. Germline trimming cut 6 bases from V and 1 base from J; bases unmatched to any gene: 4. CDR3 protein: CASSRSGGSYNEQFF. DNA for the CDR3: TGTGCCAGCAGCCGCAGCGGGGGGTCCTACAATGAGCAGTTCTTC.

This clone was counted between two and nine times. The rearrangement joins TRBV5-1 to TRBJ1-4; D gene ambiguous. The CDR3 covers 15 residues. The V and J ends lost 3 bases and 1 base respectively, with 10 bases between them. Per the germline V gene, CDR1 is SGHRS and CDR2 is YFSETQ. The CDR3 bases are TGCGCCAGCAGCTCATCGGGGAAAACTAATGAAAAACTGTTTTTT. It codes for CASSSSGKTNEKLFF.

This clone was observed a single time. The rearrangement uses TRBV21-1 and TRBJ2-7; the table's D call TRBD1 went unverified against the DNA. TRBV21-1 is assigned pseudogene status. This CDR3 is 14 amino acids long. The CDR3 DNA reads TGTGCCAGCAGCAGCGACAGTTTTACCTACGAGCAGTACTTC. Protein product: CASSSDSFTYEQYF.

This clone was counted only a few times. The CDR3 DNA reads as TGTGCCAGCAGTTACGTGCGGACCCTTACGCATGAGCAGTTCTTC. Its translation is CASSYVRTLTHEQFF. The chain employs TRBV6-5 and TRBJ2-1; the D is unclear. This CDR3 is 15 amino acids long. V dropped 2 bases and J dropped 8 bases, with 16 bases sitting between them. Germline V CDR1 and CDR2: MNHEY, SVGAGI.

The chain has TRBV19 and TRBJ2-2; TRBD2 agrees at 14 bases. The CDR3 is 18 residues long. V gave up 1 base and J gave up 4 bases; unmatched junction bases: 5. Germline V gene sequence: CDR1 LNHDA, CDR2 SQIVND (reference sequence). The CDR3 protein is CASSIGTSGGPGTGELFF. As DNA, the CDR3 is TGTGCCAGTAGTATAGGGACTAGCGGGGGGCCAGGCACCGGGGAGCTGTTTTTT.

The chain recombines TRBV3-1 (or the pseudogene TRBV3-2) with TRBJ1-1; D uncertain. The CDR3 contains 15 residues. V was clipped by 1 base and J by 1 base, with 10 bases between them. Germline assignment: CDR1 LGHDT and CDR2 YNNKEL (reference sequence). CDR3 residues: CASSQGLAQNTEAFF. CDR3 in DNA: TGTGCCAGCAGCCAAGGATTGGCCCAGAACACTGAAGCTTTCTTT.

The V call is TRBV5-5, the J call TRBJ2-5; D possibly corresponds to TRBD2 (6 bases). The CDR3 consists of 15 residues. V lost 0 bases and J 2 bases, leaving 11 bases between the germline ends. The germline gives CDR1 SGHKS, CDR2 YYEKEE (reference sequence). CDR3 nucleotide sequence: TGTGCCAGCAGCTTGGTAACCGGAGGGCAAGAGACCCAGTACTTC. Protein: CASSLVTGGQETQYF.

This clone showed up just once. This CDR3 reads CASSFSGGTEAFF. The CDR3 region has the DNA TGTGCCAGCAGTTTTTCGGGGGGCACTGAAGCTTTCTTT. V gene TRBV12-3 or TRBV12-4 combines with J gene TRBJ1-1, with D tentatively TRBD1 (5 bases). Trimming took 3 bases from V and 4 from J, leaving 9 bases between them. This CDR3 spans 13 amino acids.

This clone appeared once. The J gene is TRBJ2-1, the V gene TRBV6-5, with 9 bases aligning to TRBD2. The CDR3 has 14 residues. The junction had 7 bases not matched to a gene; V was cut back by 7 bases and J by 6 bases. In germline, CDR1 is MNHEY, CDR2 SVGAGI. The chain's CDR3 is CASIGERGANEQFF. The CDR3 DNA sequence: TGTGCCAGCATTGGCGAGCGGGGGGCCAATGAGCAGTTCTTC.

J is TRBJ2-1 and V is TRBV20-1; D might be TRBD2 (6 bases). The CDR3 length is 13 residues. Trimming pared 3 bases from V and 6 bases from J, leaving 12 bases between. Germline values: CDR1 DFQATT, CDR2 SNEGSKA (reference sequence). This chain's CDR3 is CSASATSANEQFF. The CDR3 DNA reads as TGCAGTGCTAGTGCGACTAGTGCCAATGAGCAGTTCTTC.

The J gene is TRBJ1-2, the V gene TRBV4-3; TRBD1 might be the D (5 bases). Trimming took off 0 bases at V and 6 bases at J, with 11 bases between the two ends. Germline values: CDR1 LGHNA, CDR2 YSLEER. The CDR3 is 14 residues long. CDR3 residues: CASSQDQGTDGYTF. In DNA form, the CDR3 reads TGCGCCAGCAGCCAAGATCAAGGGACGGATGGCTACACCTTC.

The rearrangement uses TRBV18 and TRBJ1-1; D is possibly TRBD1 (5 bases). The ends were cut back, 5 bases at V and 4 bases at J, with 17 bases in the middle. Germline V gives CDR1 KGHSH, CDR2 LQKENI. The CDR3 covers 15 residues. The CDR3 protein is CASSSSRGAGTEAFF. In DNA, the CDR3 is TGTGCCAGCTCATCGTCTCGGGGCGCGGGCACTGAAGCTTTCTTT.

This chain uses TRBV6-5 with TRBJ1-2, with a tentative D call TRBD1 (6 bases). Germline CDR1 reads MNHEY; CDR2 reads SVGAGI. The CDR3 runs to 16 residues. Trimming removed 2 bases from V and 0 bases from J, with 13 bases in between. CDR3 sequence reads: CASSYRGQTTNYGYTF. The CDR3 DNA is TGTGCCAGCAGTTACCGAGGACAGACGACTAACTATGGCTACACCTTC.

The rearrangement links TRBV6-5 to TRBJ2-5; D is possibly TRBD2 (6 bases). Germline CDR1 reads MNHEY; CDR2 reads SVGAGI. Trimming removed 7 bases at V and 5 bases at J, with 11 bases between. The CDR3 covers 12 residues. Here the CDR3 reads CASTSAAETQYF. The CDR3 nucleotides read TGTGCCAGCACTAGCGCCGCGGAGACCCAGTACTTC.

The genes are TRBV10-3 and TRBJ1-5, with 7 bases fitting TRBD1. Trimming took 5 bases from V and 3 from J; bases not matched to a gene: 4. Germline CDR1 is ENHRY and CDR2 is SYGVKD. The CDR3 has 14 residues. The CDR3 here is CAISRDSFNQPQHF. The CDR3 DNA is TGTGCCATCAGTCGGGACAGCTTCAATCAGCCCCAGCATTTT.

The table lists this clone with a few counts. The chain uses TRBV9 and TRBJ1-6; a weak D match, TRBD1 (5 bases). V shed 4 bases and J shed 6 bases, with 11 bases lying between them. The CDR3 has 14 amino acids. Germline V gives CDR1 SGDLS, CDR2 YYNGEE. Written as DNA, the CDR3 is TGTGCCAGCAGCTTTGACAGTAGTAATTCACCCCTCCACTTT. Amino acids: CASSFDSSNSPLHF.